This T cell receptor (beta chain) stems from a study of blood T cell repertoires in COVID-19. Looking at the study overall: The United States, Italy and Spain supplied acute and convalescent COVID-19 samples. Sources were T cells, B-cell-depleted T cells, or PBMCs; the material itself was cDNA or gDNA.

In the original workflow: Amplifying reference gene primers gave estimates of nucleated cell counts. Some clones are missing from TCRdb's copy, which holds only in-frame ones; the method was immunoSEQ multiplex PCR. The V and J calls and clone size were taken over from that table, and D and trimming were inferred from the DNA. The sample holds 350,000 or so clones, approximately 89% seen once. Followed longitudinally, the Seattle patients had been enrolled during active infection. V was pared by 4 bases and J by 8 bases, with 12 bases between. From germline, CDR1 is SGHTA and CDR2 FQGNSA. CDR3 size: 13 residues.

Sequencing was done on a sample of peripheral blood. This receptor was identified in an older woman with COVID-19, enrolled during active disease. The rearrangement uses TRBV7-2 and TRBJ2-1; D gene ambiguous. As DNA, the CDR3 is TGTGCCAGCAGCTGGGCTCAAGCCCATGAGCAGTTCTTC. It is translated as CASSWAQAHEQFF.